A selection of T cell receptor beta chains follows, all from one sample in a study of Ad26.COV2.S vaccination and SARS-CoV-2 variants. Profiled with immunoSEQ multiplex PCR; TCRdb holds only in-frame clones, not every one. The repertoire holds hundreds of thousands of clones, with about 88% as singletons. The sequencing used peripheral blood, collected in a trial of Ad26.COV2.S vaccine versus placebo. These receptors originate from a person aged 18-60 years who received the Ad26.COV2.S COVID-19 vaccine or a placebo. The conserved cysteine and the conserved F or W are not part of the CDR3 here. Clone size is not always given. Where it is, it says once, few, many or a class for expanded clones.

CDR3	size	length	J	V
ASSPGLAGHEQY	-	12	TRBJ2-7	TRBV5-1
ASSKGTVYNSPLH	-	13	TRBJ1-6	TRBV19
ASSLVVGTSGRDTQY	-	15	TRBJ2-3	TRBV7-2
ASSLRERDEQF	-	11	TRBJ2-1	TRBV5-1
SVEDDQRDGVYEQY	-	14	TRBJ2-7	TRBV29-1
ASSITTGFGNTIY	-	13	TRBJ1-3	TRBV19
ASKKMGSGNTIY	-	12	TRBJ1-3	TRBV6-5
ASSSLLGGNYNEQF	once	14	TRBJ2-1	TRBV7-9
ASRDLSSATQY	once	11	TRBJ2-5	TRBV6-5
ASSALEQDYYGYT	-	13	TRBJ1-2	TRBV6-2/TRBV6-3
ASSLYPHREGYT	-	12	TRBJ1-2	TRBV27
AWSVLDGGPQH	-	11	TRBJ1-5	TRBV30
ASSQQSSYNSPLH	once	13	TRBJ1-6	TRBV7-6
ASSWPDRGQEGYT	once	13	TRBJ1-2	TRBV5-4
ASSPIGRVNYGYT	-	13	TRBJ1-2	TRBV28
AITSGGDSGNTIY	-	13	TRBJ1-3	TRBV10-3
ASSYSQVNTYEQY	-	13	TRBJ2-7	TRBV6-2/TRBV6-3